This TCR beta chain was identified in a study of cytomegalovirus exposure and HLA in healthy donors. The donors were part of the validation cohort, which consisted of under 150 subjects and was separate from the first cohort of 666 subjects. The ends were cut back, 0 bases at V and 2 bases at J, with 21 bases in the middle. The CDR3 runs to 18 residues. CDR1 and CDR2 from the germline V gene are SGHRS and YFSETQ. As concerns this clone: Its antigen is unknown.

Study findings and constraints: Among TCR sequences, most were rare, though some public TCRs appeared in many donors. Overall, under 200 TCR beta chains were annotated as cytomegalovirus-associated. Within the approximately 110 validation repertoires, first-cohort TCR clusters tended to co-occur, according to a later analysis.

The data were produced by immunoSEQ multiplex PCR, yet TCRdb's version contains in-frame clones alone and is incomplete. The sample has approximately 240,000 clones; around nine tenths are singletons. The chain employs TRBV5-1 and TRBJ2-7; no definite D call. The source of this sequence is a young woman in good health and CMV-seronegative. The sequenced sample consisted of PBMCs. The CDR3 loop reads CASSLGPSMGPPPYEQYF. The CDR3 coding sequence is TGCGCCAGCAGCTTGGGCCCCTCTATGGGCCCACCTCCCTACGAGCAGTACTTC.